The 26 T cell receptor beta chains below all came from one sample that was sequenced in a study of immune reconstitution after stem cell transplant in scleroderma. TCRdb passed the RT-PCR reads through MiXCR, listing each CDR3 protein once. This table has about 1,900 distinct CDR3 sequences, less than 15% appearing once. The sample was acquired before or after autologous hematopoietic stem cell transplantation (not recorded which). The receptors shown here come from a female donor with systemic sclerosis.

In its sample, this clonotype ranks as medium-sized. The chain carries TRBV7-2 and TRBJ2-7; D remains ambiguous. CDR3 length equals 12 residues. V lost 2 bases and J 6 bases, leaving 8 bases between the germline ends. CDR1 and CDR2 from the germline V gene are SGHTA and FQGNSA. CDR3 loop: CASSLTSVEQYF. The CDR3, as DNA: TGTGCCAGCAGCTTAACATCCGTCGAGCAGTACTTC.

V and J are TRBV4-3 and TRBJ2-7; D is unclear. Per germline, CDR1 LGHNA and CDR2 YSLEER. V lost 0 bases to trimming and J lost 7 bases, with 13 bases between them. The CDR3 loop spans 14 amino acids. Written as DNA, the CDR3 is TGCGCCAGCAGCCAAGACAGAGCGTTCAGGGAGCAGTACTTC. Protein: CASSQDRAFREQYF.

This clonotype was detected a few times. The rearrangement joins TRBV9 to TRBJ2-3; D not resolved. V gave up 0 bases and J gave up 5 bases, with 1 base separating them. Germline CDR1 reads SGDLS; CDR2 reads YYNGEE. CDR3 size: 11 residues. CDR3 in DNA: TGTGCCAGCAGCGTAGGAGATACGCAGTATTTT. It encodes CASSVGDTQYF.

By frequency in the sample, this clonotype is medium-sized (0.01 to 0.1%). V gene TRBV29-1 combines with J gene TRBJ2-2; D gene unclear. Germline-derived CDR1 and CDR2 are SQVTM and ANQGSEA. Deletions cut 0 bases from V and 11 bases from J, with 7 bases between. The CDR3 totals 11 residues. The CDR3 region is CSVEDRAELFF. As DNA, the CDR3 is TGCAGCGTTGAAGATCGAGCCGAGCTGTTTTTT.

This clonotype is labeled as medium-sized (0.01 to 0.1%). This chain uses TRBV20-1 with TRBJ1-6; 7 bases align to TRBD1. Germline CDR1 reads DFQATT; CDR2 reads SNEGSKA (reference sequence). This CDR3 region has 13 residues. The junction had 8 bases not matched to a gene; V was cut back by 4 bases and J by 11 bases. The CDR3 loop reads CSAKDRDWTPLHF. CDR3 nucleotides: TGCAGTGCTAAAGACAGGGATTGGACACCCCTCCACTTT.

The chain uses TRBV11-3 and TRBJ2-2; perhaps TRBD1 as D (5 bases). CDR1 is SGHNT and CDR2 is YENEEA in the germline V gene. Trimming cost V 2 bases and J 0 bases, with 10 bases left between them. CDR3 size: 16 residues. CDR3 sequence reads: CASSLNQDTNTGELFF. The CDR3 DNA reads TGTGCCAGCAGCTTAAATCAGGACACGAACACCGGGGAGCTGTTTTTT.

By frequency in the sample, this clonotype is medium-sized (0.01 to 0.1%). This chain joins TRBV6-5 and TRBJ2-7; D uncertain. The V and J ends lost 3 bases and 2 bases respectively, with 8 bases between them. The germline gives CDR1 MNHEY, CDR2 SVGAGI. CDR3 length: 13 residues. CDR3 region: CASSYGVTYEQYF. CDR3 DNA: TGTGCCAGCAGTTATGGAGTGACCTACGAGCAGTACTTC.

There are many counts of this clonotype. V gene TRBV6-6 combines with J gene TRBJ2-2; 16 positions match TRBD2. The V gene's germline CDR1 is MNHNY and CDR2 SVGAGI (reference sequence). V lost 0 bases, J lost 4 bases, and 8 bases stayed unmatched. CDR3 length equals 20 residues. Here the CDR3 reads CASSYSGTSGGAFSTGELFF. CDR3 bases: TGTGCCAGCAGTTACTCCGGGACTAGCGGGGGGGCCTTTAGCACCGGGGAGCTGTTTTTT.

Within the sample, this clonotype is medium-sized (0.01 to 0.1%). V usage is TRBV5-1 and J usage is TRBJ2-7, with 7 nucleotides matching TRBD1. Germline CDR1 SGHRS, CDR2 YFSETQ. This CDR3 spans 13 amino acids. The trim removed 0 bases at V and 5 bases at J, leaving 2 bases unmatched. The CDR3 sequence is CASSLDRGNEQYF. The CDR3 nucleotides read TGCGCCAGCAGCTTGGACAGGGGAAACGAGCAGTACTTC.

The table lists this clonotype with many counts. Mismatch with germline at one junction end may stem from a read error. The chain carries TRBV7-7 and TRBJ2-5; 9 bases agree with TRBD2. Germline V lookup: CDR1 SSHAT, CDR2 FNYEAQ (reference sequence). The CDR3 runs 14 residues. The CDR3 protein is CASSLAGVQETQYF. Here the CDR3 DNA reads TGTGCTAGCAGCTTAGCGGGGGTGCAAGAGACCCAGTACTTC.

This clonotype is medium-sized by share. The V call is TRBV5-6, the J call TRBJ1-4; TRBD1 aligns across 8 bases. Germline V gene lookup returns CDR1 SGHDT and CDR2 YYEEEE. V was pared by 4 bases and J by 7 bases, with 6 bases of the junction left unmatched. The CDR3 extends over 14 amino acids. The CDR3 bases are TGTGCCAGCAGCGCAGGGGGCGCGGGTGAAAAACTGTTTTTT. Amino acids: CASSAGGAGEKLFF. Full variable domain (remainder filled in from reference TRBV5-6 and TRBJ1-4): DAGVTQSPTHLIKTRGQQVTLRCSPKSGHDTVSWYQQALGQGPQFIFQYYEEEERQRGNFPDRFSGHQFPNYSSELNVNALLLGDSALYLCASSAGGAGEKLFFGSGTQLSVL.

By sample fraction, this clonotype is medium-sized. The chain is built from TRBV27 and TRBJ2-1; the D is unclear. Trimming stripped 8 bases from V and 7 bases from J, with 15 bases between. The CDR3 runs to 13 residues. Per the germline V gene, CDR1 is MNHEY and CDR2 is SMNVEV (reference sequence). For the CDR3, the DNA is TGTGCCAGCTCCAGTACTTCTGAGAATGAGCAGTTCTTC. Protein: CASSSTSENEQFF.

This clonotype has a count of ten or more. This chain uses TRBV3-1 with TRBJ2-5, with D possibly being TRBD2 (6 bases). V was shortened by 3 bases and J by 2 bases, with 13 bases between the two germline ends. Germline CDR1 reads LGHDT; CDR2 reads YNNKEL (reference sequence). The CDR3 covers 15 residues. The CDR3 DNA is TGTGCCAGCAGCCATGACCCGGGGGAGCAAGAGACCCAGTACTTC. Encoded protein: CASSHDPGEQETQYF.

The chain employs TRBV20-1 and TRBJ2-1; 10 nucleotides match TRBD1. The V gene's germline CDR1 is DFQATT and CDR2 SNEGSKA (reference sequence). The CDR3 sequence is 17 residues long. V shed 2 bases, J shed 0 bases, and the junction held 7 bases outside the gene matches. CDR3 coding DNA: TGCAGTGCTAGAACCCTTTGGACAGGGGGCTCCTACAATGAGCAGTTCTTC. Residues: CSARTLWTGGSYNEQFF.

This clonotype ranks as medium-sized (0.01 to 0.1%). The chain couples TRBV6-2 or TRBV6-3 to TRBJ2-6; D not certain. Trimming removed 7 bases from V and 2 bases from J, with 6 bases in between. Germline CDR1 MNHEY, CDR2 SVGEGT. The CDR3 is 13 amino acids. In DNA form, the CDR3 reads TGTGCCAGCACATATGCTGGGGCCAACGTCCTGACTTTC. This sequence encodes CASTYAGANVLTF.

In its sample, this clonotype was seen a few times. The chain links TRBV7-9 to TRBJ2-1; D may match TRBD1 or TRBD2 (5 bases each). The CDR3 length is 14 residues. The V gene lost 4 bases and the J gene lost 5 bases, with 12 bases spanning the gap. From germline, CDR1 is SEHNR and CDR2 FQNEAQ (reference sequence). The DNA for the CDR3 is TGTGCCAGCAGCTCGGGGCGAGTTAACAATGAGCAGTTCTTC. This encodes CASSSGRVNNEQFF.

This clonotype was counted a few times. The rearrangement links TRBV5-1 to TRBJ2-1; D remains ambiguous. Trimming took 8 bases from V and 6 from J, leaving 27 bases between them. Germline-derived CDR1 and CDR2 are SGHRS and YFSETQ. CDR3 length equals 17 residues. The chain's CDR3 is CASSPTILYLASNEQFF. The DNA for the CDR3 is TGCGCCAGTAGCCCAACGATTCTTTACCTCGCAAGCAATGAGCAGTTCTTC.

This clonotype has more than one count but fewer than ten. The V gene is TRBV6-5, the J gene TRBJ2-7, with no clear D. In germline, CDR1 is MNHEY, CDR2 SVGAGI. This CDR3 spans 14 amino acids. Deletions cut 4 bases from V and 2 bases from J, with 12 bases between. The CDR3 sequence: CASSSPGITYEQYF. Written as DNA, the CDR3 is TGTGCCAGCAGTTCGCCAGGAATCACCTACGAGCAGTACTTC.

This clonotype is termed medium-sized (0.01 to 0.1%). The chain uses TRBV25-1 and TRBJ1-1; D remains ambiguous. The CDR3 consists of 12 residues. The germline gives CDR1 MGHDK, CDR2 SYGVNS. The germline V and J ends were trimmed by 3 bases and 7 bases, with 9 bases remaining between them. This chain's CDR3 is CASSDSGSEAFF. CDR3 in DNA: TGTGCCAGCAGTGATTCTGGGAGTGAAGCTTTCTTT. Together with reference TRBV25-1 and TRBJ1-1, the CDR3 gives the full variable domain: EADIYQTPRYLVIGTGKKITLECSQTMGHDKMYWYQQDPGMELHLIHYSYGVNSTEKGDLSSESTVSRIRTEHFPLTLESARPSHTSQYLCASSDSGSEAFFGQGTRLTVV.

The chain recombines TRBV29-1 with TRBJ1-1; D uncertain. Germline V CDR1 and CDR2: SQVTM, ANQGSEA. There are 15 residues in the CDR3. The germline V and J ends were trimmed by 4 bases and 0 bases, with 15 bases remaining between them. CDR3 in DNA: TGCAGCGTTGTAAGGGAGATATACATGAACACTGAAGCTTTCTTT. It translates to CSVVREIYMNTEAFF. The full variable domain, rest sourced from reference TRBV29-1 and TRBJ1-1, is SAVISQKPSRDICQRGTSLTIQCQVDSQVTMMFWYRQQPGQSLTLIATANQGSEATYESGFVIDKFPISRPNLTFSTLTVSNMSPEDSSIYLCSVVREIYMNTEAFFGQGTRLTVV.

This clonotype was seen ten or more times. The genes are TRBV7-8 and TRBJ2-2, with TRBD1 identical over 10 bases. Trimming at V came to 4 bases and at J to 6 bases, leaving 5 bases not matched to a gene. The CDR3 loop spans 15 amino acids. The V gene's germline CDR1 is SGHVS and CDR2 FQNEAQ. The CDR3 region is CASSWGQGYAGELFF. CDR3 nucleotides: TGTGCCAGCAGCTGGGGACAGGGGTACGCCGGGGAGCTGTTTTTT.

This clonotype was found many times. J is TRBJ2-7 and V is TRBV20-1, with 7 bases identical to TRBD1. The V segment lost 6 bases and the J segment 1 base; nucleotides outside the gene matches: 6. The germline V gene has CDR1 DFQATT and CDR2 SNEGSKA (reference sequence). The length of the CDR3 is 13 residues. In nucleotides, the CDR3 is TGCAGTGCCCACACAGGGGAATCCTACGAGCAGTACTTC. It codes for CSAHTGESYEQYF.

In nucleotides, the CDR3 is TGTGCCAGCAGCTTGGGGACAGGGACTAATTCACCCCTCCACTTT. Protein product: CASSLGTGTNSPLHF. This chain connects TRBV7-3 to TRBJ1-6, with TRBD1 matching over 9 bases. With V trimmed by 3 bases and J by 6 bases, 3 bases remained unmatched. This CDR3 has 15 amino acids. CDR1 and CDR2 from the germline V gene are SGHTA and FQGTGA.

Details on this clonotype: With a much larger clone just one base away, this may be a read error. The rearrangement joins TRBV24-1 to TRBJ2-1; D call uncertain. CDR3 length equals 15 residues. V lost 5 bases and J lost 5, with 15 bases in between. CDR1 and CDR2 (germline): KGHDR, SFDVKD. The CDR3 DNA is TGTGCCACCAGTGCCCCCGGTAGGAGCAACAATGAGCAGTTCTTC. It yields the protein CATSAPGRSNNEQFF.

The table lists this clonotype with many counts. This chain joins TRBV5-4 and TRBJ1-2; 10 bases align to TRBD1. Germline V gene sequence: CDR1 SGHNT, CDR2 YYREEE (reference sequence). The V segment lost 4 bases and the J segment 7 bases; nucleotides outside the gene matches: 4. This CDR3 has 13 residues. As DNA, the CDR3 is TGTGCCAGCAGCCCACGGGACAGGGGTGGCTACACCTTC. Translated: CASSPRDRGGYTF.

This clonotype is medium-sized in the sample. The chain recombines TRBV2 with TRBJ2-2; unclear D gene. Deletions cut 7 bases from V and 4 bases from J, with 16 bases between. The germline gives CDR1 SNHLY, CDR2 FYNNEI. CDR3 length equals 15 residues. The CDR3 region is CASTQSPTLTGELFF. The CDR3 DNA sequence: TGTGCCAGCACCCAGAGCCCGACTCTCACCGGGGAGCTGTTTTTT.